In its sample, the clone carrying this T cell receptor (beta chain) is medium-sized (0.01 to 0.1%). In germline, CDR1 is SGHRS, CDR2 YFSETQ. Trimming at V came to 6 bases and at J to 4 bases, leaving 9 bases not matched to a gene. CDR3 length equals 15 residues. A 5'RACE template-switching step, the method used to make TCR cDNA, added a universal primer site and UMIs. TCRdb passed the 5' RACE reads through MiXCR, listing each CDR3 protein once. This table has about 16,000 distinct CDR3 sequences, about 4% appearing once. The data stem from a study of T cells after yellow fever vaccination. The overall study: Each low-cell-number fraction was prepared by means of SMART-Seq v4 Ultra Low Input.

The study's findings and limits: Researchers cautioned that FACS-sorted repertoires could harbor abundant clonotypes contaminating from the bulk population. Day 0 sorted memory subsets lacked detectable levels of almost all vaccine-responding clonotypes.

The chain couples TRBV5-1 to TRBJ2-7; 11 bases line up with TRBD2. Source: PBMCs, either bulk or a sorted T-cell subset (CD4+, CD8+, memory, or dextramer-sorted; not recorded which), taken 15 days after the yellow fever booster vaccination. The TCR originated in a young man who received the YFV17D yellow fever vaccine. Here the CDR3 DNA reads TGCGCCAGCACCCTACTAGCGGGAGCGGTTTACGAGCAGTACTTC. Protein: CASTLLAGAVYEQYF. The whole variable domain, filled in from reference TRBV5-1 and TRBJ2-7, reads KAGVTQTPRYLIKTRGQQVTLSCSPISGHRSVSWYQQTPGQGLQFLFEYFSETQRNKGNFPGRFSGRQFSNSRSEMNVSTLELGDSALYLCASTLLAGAVYEQYFGPGTRLTVT.